This T cell receptor beta chain originates from a study of regulatory T cells in long-lasting Graves disease. General study points: Those with persistent Graves' had less TCR diversity than newly diagnosed patients. Persistent disease samples used TRBV28, TRBJ1-2 and TRBJ2-5 preferentially.

Trimming took off 1 base at V and 0 bases at J, with 7 bases between the two ends. Germline values: CDR1 LGHNT, CDR2 FRNRAP. This CDR3 spans 14 amino acids. Through Arm-PCR of CDR3 regions and iRepertoire HTBI primers, TCR beta libraries were built. MiXCR, applied by TCRdb to the multiplex PCR reads, yields one record per CDR3 protein. The table records over 300,000 distinct CDR3 sequences, around 16% of them present only once. This clonotype was observed at least ten times. Its target is not known. The sample's time point: newly diagnosed GD, antithyroid drugs for less than 3 months. PBMC RNA served as the TCR library source.

The sample here was peripheral blood mononuclear cells (PBMCs), taken at new diagnosis, from a patient treated with antithyroid drugs. This chain links TRBV12-5 with TRBJ2-7; D is unresolved. The clonotype was recovered from a female donor with Graves disease. CDR3: CASGLDGSSYEQYF. For the CDR3, the DNA is TGTGCTAGTGGTTTGGACGGCAGCTCCTACGAGCAGTACTTC.